These 18 T cell receptor beta chains were all obtained from the same sample, sequenced in a study of cytomegalovirus exposure and HLA in healthy donors. The PCR had 60 Vbeta and 13 Jbeta primers. TCRdb's table, derived via immunoSEQ multiplex PCR, lists solely in-frame clones and lacks some. The sample has around 160,000 clones; 70% are singletons. The sequenced material came from PBMCs. The receptor set was obtained from a man younger than 30 in good health and CMV-seropositive.

The genes are TRBV30 and TRBJ1-5, with a weak D call TRBD1 (6 bases). Germline values: CDR1 GTSNPN, CDR2 SVGIG (reference sequence). Trimming took off 4 bases at V and 0 bases at J, with 13 bases between the two ends. The CDR3 totals 15 residues. CDR3 coding DNA: TGTGCCTGGACCGCTACAGGGCGTAGCAATCAGCCCCAGCATTTT. Amino acid sequence: CAWTATGRSNQPQHF.

The chain uses TRBV11-2 and TRBJ1-3; D may be TRBD1 (6 bases). From germline, CDR1 is SGHAT and CDR2 FQNNGV. Trimming cost V 5 bases and J 4 bases, with 15 bases left between them. The CDR3 covers 15 residues. The CDR3: CASSGDRRGGNTIYF. The DNA of the CDR3 is TGTGCCAGCAGCGGTGACAGGCGGGGGGGAAACACCATATATTTT.

This clone was seen more than once but under ten times. The chain carries TRBV5-1 and TRBJ1-1, with TRBD1 identical over 8 bases. Germline assignment: CDR1 SGHRS and CDR2 YFSETQ. This CDR3 is built from 15 residues. Trimming removed 3 bases from V and 2 bases from J; junction bases left unmatched: 6. CDR3 protein: CASSWGTGINTEAFF. CDR3 nucleotide sequence: TGCGCCAGCAGCTGGGGGACAGGCATAAACACTGAAGCTTTCTTT. The entire variable domain, with the rest obtained from reference TRBV5-1 and TRBJ1-1, is as follows: KAGVTQTPRYLIKTRGQQVTLSCSPISGHRSVSWYQQTPGQGLQFLFEYFSETQRNKGNFPGRFSGRQFSNSRSEMNVSTLELGDSALYLCASSWGTGINTEAFFGQGTRLTVV.

This clone has only a few counts. The DNA for the CDR3 is TGCAGCGTTGAATGGGCCCCTAATGAAAAACTGTTTTTT. It encodes CSVEWAPNEKLFF. V usage is TRBV29-1 and J usage is TRBJ1-4; no clear D gene. Trimming pared 2 bases from V and 3 bases from J, leaving 7 bases between. CDR1 is SQVTM, CDR2 ANQGSEA, per germline. This CDR3 is built from 13 residues.

J is TRBJ2-7 and V is TRBV21-1; the D segment call TRBD1 is taken from the table without a DNA check. TRBV21-1 is shown as a pseudogene. The CDR3 covers 12 residues. CDR3 loop: CASSATGGEQYV. For the CDR3, the DNA is TGTGCCAGCAGCGCGACAGGGGGCGAGCAGTACGTC.

The table lists this clone with a few counts. The rearrangement uses TRBV5-8 and TRBJ2-1, with TRBD2 identical over 7 bases. V dropped 0 bases and J dropped 4; count of bases not matched to a gene: 4. The CDR3 spans 15 residues. Germline CDR1 is SGHTS and CDR2 is YDEGEE. CDR3 coding DNA: TGTGCCAGCAGCTTGGGCGGGGGATCGTACAATGAGCAGTTCTTC. Encoded protein: CASSLGGGSYNEQFF.

This clone was seen a few times. The V call is TRBV7-2, the J call TRBJ2-3, with D unclear. CDR3 length: 14 amino acids. The V gene's germline CDR1 is SGHTA and CDR2 FQGNSA. Trimming removed 1 base from V and 6 bases from J, with 11 bases in between. CDR3: CASSLVAGQDTQYF. CDR3 nucleotides: TGTGCCAGCAGCTTAGTGGCAGGCCAGGATACGCAGTATTTT.

The chain uses TRBV30 and TRBJ2-5; the D gene is possibly TRBD2 (5 bases). CDR1 is GTSNPN, CDR2 SVGIG, per germline (reference sequence). With 2 bases removed from V and 1 base from J, the gap between germline ends came to 11 bases. The CDR3 sequence is 14 residues long. The CDR3 loop reads CAWSTRTAQETQYF. The CDR3 DNA follows: TGTGCCTGGAGTACTAGGACGGCCCAAGAGACCCAGTACTTC.

The chain recombines TRBV19 with TRBJ1-1; D perhaps matches TRBD1 (6 bases). The CDR3 has 13 amino acids. Germline V gene sequence: CDR1 LNHDA, CDR2 SQIVND (reference sequence). The V and J ends lost 8 bases and 0 bases respectively, with 10 bases between them. The CDR3 protein is CASYRDMNTEAFF. The CDR3 DNA follows: TGTGCCAGTTACAGGGACATGAACACTGAAGCTTTCTTT.

The chain has TRBV11-3 and TRBJ1-3; D is undetermined. Germline CDR1 is SGHNT and CDR2 is YENEEA. The CDR3 is 15 residues long. The V end lost 2 bases, the J end lost 0 bases, and 8 bases lay between the germline ends. The DNA of the CDR3 is TGTGCCAGCAGCTTAAATCCCGGCTCTGGAAACACCATATATTTT. It yields the protein CASSLNPGSGNTIYF.

The chain uses TRBV6-6 and TRBJ2-5, with TRBD1 identical over 8 bases. Trimming removed 1 base from V and 1 base from J; junction bases left unmatched: 2. Per the germline V gene, CDR1 is MNHNY and CDR2 is SVGAGI (reference sequence). This CDR3 is built from 15 residues. CDR3 coding DNA: TGTGCCAGCAGTTACTTGGGGACAGGCCAAGAGACCCAGTACTTC. It yields the protein CASSYLGTGQETQYF.

This clone was observed a handful of times. The gene calls are TRBV9 and TRBJ1-5; D is undetermined. The CDR3 sequence is 15 residues long. V shed 4 bases and J shed 1 base, with 12 bases lying between them. CDR1 SGDLS and CDR2 YYNGEE come from the germline V gene. CDR3 protein: CASSQSPGSNQPQHF. The CDR3 nucleotides read TGTGCCAGCAGCCAGTCCCCCGGGAGCAATCAGCCCCAGCATTTT.

V usage is TRBV19 and J usage is TRBJ1-5; 11 bases map to TRBD1. Germline trimming cut 6 bases from V and 9 bases from J; bases unmatched to any gene: 16. The V gene's germline CDR1 is LNHDA and CDR2 SQIVND (reference sequence). The length of the CDR3 is 17 residues. The CDR3 sequence: CASSWRGTGGKSGPQHF. The CDR3 DNA reads TGTGCCAGTAGCTGGCGGGGGACAGGGGGGAAATCAGGGCCCCAGCATTTT.

The chain couples TRBV19 to TRBJ1-1; tentative D call: TRBD1 (5 bases). V lost 1 base to trimming and J lost 6 bases, with 12 bases between them. The CDR3 contains 14 residues. CDR1 is LNHDA, CDR2 SQIVND, per germline (reference sequence). The CDR3, as DNA: TGTGCCAGTAGTATAGGCGCAGGGATGCCTGAAGCTTTCTTT. Protein: CASSIGAGMPEAFF.

V gene TRBV7-2 combines with J gene TRBJ2-3; 8 positions match TRBD2. The trim removed 2 bases at V and 4 bases at J, leaving 8 bases unmatched. Germline loops: CDR1 SGHTA, CDR2 FQGNSA. The CDR3 length is 16 residues. The chain's CDR3 is CASSLRGSGSADTQYF. The CDR3, as DNA: TGTGCCAGCAGCTTAAGGGGGAGCGGGAGTGCAGATACGCAGTATTTT. Full variable domain (remainder filled in from reference TRBV7-2 and TRBJ2-3): GAGVSQSPSNKVTEKGKDVELRCDPISGHTALYWYRQSLGQGLEFLIYFQGNSAPDKSGLPSDRFSAERTGGSVSTLTIQRTQQEDSAVYLCASSLRGSGSADTQYFGPGTRLTVL.

The chain joins TRBV28 to TRBJ1-3; 7 bases align to TRBD1. CDR3 length equals 16 residues. The germline gives CDR1 MDHEN, CDR2 SYDVKM. After removal of 3 bases from V and 1 base from J, the junction contained 6 bases not matched to a gene. CDR3 in amino acids: CASSLEGAFSGNTIYF. CDR3 DNA sequence: TGTGCCAGCAGTTTGGAGGGGGCATTTTCTGGAAACACCATATATTTT.

CDR3 protein: CASRAVYQGRTEAFF. CDR3 DNA: TGTGCCAGCAGGGCCGTTTACCAGGGGCGCACTGAAGCTTTCTTT. The chain carries TRBV27 and TRBJ1-1; TRBD1 is a possible D gene (6 bases). Trimming removed 6 bases at V and 4 bases at J, with 18 bases between. CDR3 size: 15 residues. Looked up from germline, CDR1 is MNHEY and CDR2 is SMNVEV (reference sequence).

This chain links TRBV7-9 with TRBJ1-1, with D maybe TRBD1 (5 bases). The germline V gene encodes CDR1 SEHNR and CDR2 FQNEAQ (reference sequence). V lost 4 bases and J 1 base, leaving 10 bases between the germline ends. CDR3 length equals 14 residues. The DNA of the CDR3 is TGTGCCAGCAGCTGGGGGGTCTCGAACACTGAAGCTTTCTTT. Residues: CASSWGVSNTEAFF.